This TCR beta chain was recorded in a study of identical twins. Study-wide results and caveats: Insertions were reduced in abundant cord blood beta clonotypes but not in memory repertoires. Partial confounding of zero-insertion analyses by invariant MAIT and iNKT cells was possible.

Template switching created a universal primer site, and the cDNA included unique molecular identifiers. TCRdb passed the 5' RACE reads through MiXCR, listing each CDR3 protein once. The sample lists hundreds of thousands of distinct CDR3 sequences, 5.5% to 7% seen once, with roughly 3.4% in the top ten. This CDR3 has 14 amino acids. Germline values: CDR1 SGHRS, CDR2 YFSETQ. The germline V and J ends were trimmed by 0 bases and 0 bases, with 7 bases remaining between them. This clonotype was counted a few times. Antigen: not known. The same sample was also studied in work on yellow fever vaccine responses in identical twins.

The sequencing input was memory (CD45RO+) T cells sorted from blood. This receptor was taken from a woman between 18 and 30 years old in good health. The chain recombines TRBV5-1 with TRBJ2-7; no reliable D call. The DNA of the CDR3 is TGCGCCAGCAGCTTGGCGGAAAGCTCCTACGAGCAGTACTTC. Amino acids: CASSLAESSYEQYF.